A single sample is the source of the 6 T cell receptor beta chains below, sequenced in a study of blood T cell repertoires in COVID-19. TCRdb's table, derived via immunoSEQ multiplex PCR, lists solely in-frame clones and lacks some. The data show fewer than 300,000 clones, with around 89% seen just once and about 0.99% held by the top ten. Source material: peripheral blood. All receptors come from a woman aged 40-49 years who had recovered from COVID-19.

The chain combines TRBV7-6 with TRBJ2-5, with D perhaps matching TRBD2 (5 bases). V shed 1 base and J shed 5 bases, with 11 bases lying between them. CDR3 size: 14 residues. Germline CDR1 reads SGHVS; CDR2 reads FNYEAQ. The CDR3 region is CASSLGPGRETQYF. CDR3 nucleotide sequence: TGTGCCAGCAGCTTAGGTCCGGGAAGGGAGACCCAGTACTTC.

DNA of the CDR3: TGTGCCAGCAGCGTGGACCCGGGACTACAGGGGGGAGGTACGCAGTATTTT. Its translation: CASSVDPGLQGGGTQYF. The J gene is TRBJ2-3, the V gene TRBV9, with a tentative D call TRBD1 (8 bases). The V and J ends lost 2 bases and 8 bases respectively, with 24 bases between them. The CDR3 length is 17 residues. Germline values: CDR1 SGDLS, CDR2 YYNGEE. Complete variable domain (other parts from reference TRBV9 and TRBJ2-3): DSGVTQTPKHLITATGQRVTLRCSPRSGDLSVYWYQQSLDQGLQFLIQYYNGEERAKGNILERFSAQQFPDLHSELNLSSLELGDSALYFCASSVDPGLQGGGTQYFGPGTRLTVL.

The CDR3 region has the DNA TGTGCCAGCAGCTTAGCGGACCGGGGCTCCTACGAGCAGTACTTC. Translating gives CASSLADRGSYEQYF. The genes are TRBV7-8 and TRBJ2-7; TRBD2 is a possible D gene (5 bases). CDR1 SGHVS and CDR2 FQNEAQ come from the germline V gene. The CDR3 consists of 15 residues. V dropped 0 bases and J dropped 0 bases, with 9 bases sitting between them.

On this clone itself: The same CDR3 arises from other DNA sequences in this sample as well. The V gene is TRBV9, the J gene TRBJ2-5; unclear D gene. Germline V CDR1 and CDR2: SGDLS, YYNGEE. V gave up 2 bases and J gave up 0 bases, with 8 bases separating them. CDR3 length equals 14 residues. CDR3 coding DNA: TGTGCCAGCAGCGTTGCAGTGTACCAAGAGACCCAGTACTTC. It yields the protein CASSVAVYQETQYF.

The rearrangement uses TRBV20-1 and TRBJ1-1; no reliable D call. V was clipped by 3 bases and J by 7 bases, with 6 bases between them. Germline V lookup: CDR1 DFQATT, CDR2 SNEGSKA (reference sequence). This CDR3 is built from 10 residues. CDR3 sequence reads: CSASFGEAFF. In DNA form, the CDR3 reads TGCAGTGCTAGTTTCGGTGAAGCTTTCTTT.

V and J are TRBV4-3 and TRBJ2-1; 7 nucleotides line up with TRBD2. The CDR3 is 16 amino acids. Germline loops: CDR1 LGHNA, CDR2 YSLEER. The V and J ends lost 0 bases and 1 base, in that order; junction bases with no gene match: 3. The CDR3 DNA sequence: TGCGCCAGCAGCCAAGAGCCAGCGGGGTCCTACAATGAGCAGTTCTTC. This codes for CASSQEPAGSYNEQFF.